This paragraph reports one T cell receptor beta chain. Individuals aged roughly 18 to 90 years were recruited from approximately 22 US areas. Participants' own reports of clinical history determined their cohort assignment. The sample originates from a study of blood T cell repertoires in COVID-19. Background on the study: The United States, Italy and Spain supplied acute and convalescent COVID-19 samples.

As handled by the study authors: Amplification from reference gene primers served as the basis for estimated nucleated cell counts. Sequencing was performed with immunoSEQ multiplex PCR; in TCRdb, only in-frame clones are kept and a portion is missing. V and J calls and clone size come straight from that table; D and trimming were deduced from the DNA. The table has 250,000 or so clones, approximately 84% seen once. Germline V CDR1 and CDR2: DFQATT, SNEGSKA (reference sequence). The CDR3 has 11 residues. V was pared by 0 bases and J by 7 bases, with 3 bases between. Sequencing input: PBMCs or T cells enriched from blood (not recorded which). The receptor comes from a man aged 45-60 years who had recovered from COVID-19. The chain carries TRBV20-1 and TRBJ2-2; D remains unclear. The CDR3: CSARDIGELFF. In nucleotides, the CDR3 is TGCAGTGCTAGAGACATCGGGGAGCTGTTTTTT.